This is a list of T cell receptor beta chains from one sample in a study of shared clonotypes between healthy human individuals. Measured with immunoSEQ multiplex PCR; TCRdb has only the in-frame clones, and not every one. The data show fewer than 1.8 million clones, with approximately 98.5% seen just once and about 0.4% held by the top ten. Sequencing was done on a sample of naive CD4+ T cells sorted from blood. All receptors come from a man aged 25 to 45 in good health. Each CDR3 is given with its conserved first and last residue. Each record gives: J gene, clone size, D gene, V gene, CDR3 DNA, CDR3 protein. D genes are given only for firm matches. Expanded clones get a size class; other rows say once, few or many, or leave the size out.

J gene: TRBJ2-3
clone size: NA
D gene: NA
V gene: TRBV19
CDR3 DNA: TGTGCCAGTAGTATTGATCAGTGGAGCACAGATACGCAGTATTTT
CDR3 protein: CASSIDQWSTDTQYF

J gene: TRBJ2-6
clone size: NA
D gene: NA
V gene: TRBV2
CDR3 DNA: TGTGCCAGCACCCTGGTTTTTGGGGCCAACGTCCTGACTTTC
CDR3 protein: CASTLVFGANVLTF

J gene: TRBJ2-7
clone size: NA
D gene: NA
V gene: TRBV7-9
CDR3 DNA: TGTGCCAGCAGTCCAACAGGGTACGAGCAGTACTTC
CDR3 protein: CASSPTGYEQYF

J gene: TRBJ1-1
clone size: NA
D gene: TRBD1
V gene: TRBV15
CDR3 DNA: TGTGCCACCAGCAGGGGAGGGGGACAGGGGCGCGGGGACACTGAAGCTTTCTTT
CDR3 protein: CATSRGGGQGRGDTEAFF

J gene: TRBJ1-2
clone size: NA
D gene: TRBD1
V gene: TRBV6-1
CDR3 DNA: TGTGCCAGCAGTGAGGGGACAGGGGGTCTCTATGGCTACACCTTC
CDR3 protein: CASSEGTGGLYGYTF

J gene: TRBJ2-7
clone size: NA
D gene: TRBD1
V gene: TRBV29-1
CDR3 DNA: TGCAGCACCACCGGGACAGGGGGCTACGAGCAGTACTTC
CDR3 protein: CSTTGTGGYEQYF

J gene: TRBJ2-3
clone size: once
D gene: TRBD2
V gene: TRBV6-1
CDR3 DNA: TGTGCCAGCATCGAGGCTAGCGGTCACACAGATACGCAGTATTTT
CDR3 protein: CASIEASGHTDTQYF

J gene: TRBJ2-7
clone size: NA
D gene: TRBD2
V gene: TRBV5-5
CDR3 DNA: TGTGCCAGCAGCTTAGTTAGCGGGAACTCCTACGAGCAGTACTTC
CDR3 protein: CASSLVSGNSYEQYF

J gene: TRBJ1-1
clone size: NA
D gene: TRBD1
V gene: TRBV28
CDR3 DNA: TGTGCCAGCAGTAGCCTAAGGACAGGGGGCTTAGAAGCTTTCTTT
CDR3 protein: CASSSLRTGGLEAFF

J gene: TRBJ1-1
clone size: NA
D gene: NA
V gene: TRBV15
CDR3 DNA: TGTGCCACCAGCAGAGGACGGGGGGACACTGAAGCTTTCTTT
CDR3 protein: CATSRGRGDTEAFF